This entry lists 16 T cell receptor beta chains sequenced from one sample in a study of siplizumab effects on memory and regulatory T cells. The cells of the mixed lymphocyte reaction underwent a roughly six-day coculture at 37°C. Repertoires were generated with immunoSEQ multiplex PCR, while TCRdb's copy carries only in-frame clones and drops some. This table has about 13,000 clones, about 50% appearing once. No cognate antigen is known for these TCRs. Sequencing used CFSE-low (dividing) CD4+ T cells sorted from an allogeneic mixed lymphocyte reaction. Source of these receptors: a human donor in good health; the cells came from an allogeneic mixed lymphocyte reaction.

The chain combines TRBV18 with TRBJ1-1; D might be TRBD1 (5 bases). CDR3 size: 14 residues. CDR1 is KGHSH and CDR2 is LQKENI in the germline V gene. Trimming took off 1 base at V and 4 bases at J, with 10 bases between the two ends. The CDR3 loop reads CASSPQGGGTEAFF. The CDR3 nucleotides read TGTGCCAGCTCACCACAGGGTGGGGGCACTGAAGCTTTCTTT.

The chain employs TRBV11-3 and TRBJ2-5; 9 bases are a match to TRBD2. CDR3 size: 15 residues. V lost 2 bases, J lost 5 bases, and 6 bases stayed unmatched. Germline CDR1 reads SGHNT; CDR2 reads YENEEA. CDR3 sequence (DNA): TGTGCCAGCAGCTTATGGCGGGGGGGCCGCGAGACCCAGTACTTC. Translating gives CASSLWRGGRETQYF.

J is TRBJ2-7 and V is TRBV5-6; D gene ambiguous. This CDR3 spans 12 amino acids. In germline, CDR1 is SGHDT, CDR2 YYEEEE. With 0 bases removed from V and 6 bases from J, the gap between germline ends came to 7 bases. The CDR3 coding sequence is TGTGCCAGCAGCTTGGCACCTTCCGAGCAGTACTTC. It specifies CASSLAPSEQYF.

In this sample, this clone is medium-sized. The chain links TRBV10-1 to TRBJ2-7, with no clear D. V lost 6 bases and J lost 4, with 10 bases in between. The CDR3 is made up of 12 amino acids. Germline values: CDR1 WNHNN, CDR2 SYGVQD (reference sequence). The CDR3: CASSEDGYEQYF. In DNA, the CDR3 is TGCGCCAGCAGCGAGGATGGGTACGAGCAGTACTTC.

This clone has just a few counts. The V and J genes are TRBV5-1 and TRBJ2-5; D perhaps matches TRBD1 (5 bases). V was shortened by 1 base and J by 2 bases, with 9 bases between the two germline ends. Germline V lookup: CDR1 SGHRS, CDR2 YFSETQ. This CDR3 is 14 amino acids long. The CDR3 DNA reads as TGCGCCAGCAGCTTGAGGCGGACACAAGAGACCCAGTACTTC. It codes for CASSLRRTQETQYF.

The CDR3 DNA follows: TGTGCCAGTAGTATATTTTGGTCGCGTGAGCAGTTCTTC. This sequence encodes CASSIFWSREQFF. The rearrangement links TRBV19 to TRBJ2-1; D uncertain. Between the trimmed V and J ends, which lost 2 bases and 9 bases, there was a span of 11 bases. Germline CDR1 and CDR2: LNHDA and SQIVND (reference sequence). The CDR3 has 13 residues. Drawing the rest from reference TRBV19 and TRBJ2-1, the complete variable domain is DGGITQSPKYLFRKEGQNVTLSCEQNLNHDAMYWYRQDPGQGLRLIYYSQIVNDFQKGDIAEGYSVSREKKESFPLTVTSAQKNPTAFYLCASSIFWSREQFFGPGTRLTVL.

The V and J genes are TRBV6-5 and TRBJ2-7; maybe TRBD1 (6 bases). This CDR3 region has 12 residues. V was pared by 4 bases and J by 6 bases, with 10 bases between. CDR1 MNHEY and CDR2 SVGAGI come from the germline V gene. CDR3 DNA sequence: TGTGCCAGCAGTTCCCAGGGGCGCGAGCAGTACTTC. It is translated as CASSSQGREQYF.

This sequence joins TRBV5-6 and TRBJ2-1, with D maybe TRBD1 (7 bases). Looked up from germline, CDR1 is SGHDT and CDR2 is YYEEEE. The CDR3 is 16 amino acids. Deletions cut 3 bases from V and 1 base from J, with 14 bases between. CDR3 in DNA: TGTGCCAGCAGCTCGTTGGAGGGGGCATCCTACAATGAGCAGTTCTTC. Translated, it gives CASSSLEGASYNEQFF.

The chain is built from TRBV2 and TRBJ1-2; TRBD1 is a possible D gene (5 bases). The V end lost 8 bases, the J end lost 8 bases, and 18 bases lay between the germline ends. The germline CDR1 and CDR2 sequences are SNHLY and FYNNEI. This CDR3 region has 13 residues. The DNA of the CDR3 is TGTGCCAGCCGGGACTATGATAGGGAGGGCTACACCTTC. Translation: CASRDYDREGYTF.

This chain links TRBV11-3 with TRBJ2-3, with D uncertain. Trimming pared 5 bases from V and 6 bases from J, leaving 15 bases between. Per the germline V gene, CDR1 is SGHNT and CDR2 is YENEEA. The CDR3 consists of 14 residues. CDR3 bases: TGTGCCAGCAGCCCTCGCGTAGGGTATGATACGCAGTATTTT. It translates to CASSPRVGYDTQYF.

This clone was counted between two and nine times. The rearrangement uses TRBV6-6 and TRBJ2-7; D remains unclear. The CDR3 is 13 residues long. In germline, CDR1 is MNHNY, CDR2 SVGAGI (reference sequence). V was shortened by 3 bases and J by 1 base, with 7 bases between the two germline ends. The CDR3 sequence is CASSYEVSYEQYF. The CDR3, as DNA: TGTGCCAGCAGTTATGAGGTTTCCTACGAGCAGTACTTC.

This clone was observed a few times. This chain joins TRBV11-3 and TRBJ2-1; D remains unclear. The CDR3 totals 14 residues. V was shortened by 0 bases and J by 1 base, with 4 bases between the two germline ends. CDR1 is SGHNT and CDR2 is YENEEA in the germline V gene. As DNA, the CDR3 is TGTGCCAGCAGCTTAGACTCTTCCTACAATGAGCAGTTCTTC. Protein: CASSLDSSYNEQFF.

This clone is medium-sized within its sample. The chain's CDR3 is CASREQAGGNTEAFF. In DNA form, the CDR3 reads TGTGCCAGCAGGGAACAGGCGGGAGGGAACACTGAAGCTTTCTTT. The rearrangement joins TRBV2 to TRBJ1-1; TRBD1 might be the D (5 bases). The CDR3 is 15 residues long. V was pared by 6 bases and J by 1 base, with 15 bases between. Germline V lookup: CDR1 SNHLY, CDR2 FYNNEI.

A few counts support this clone. The chain carries TRBV30 and TRBJ1-1; D ambiguous. Per the germline V gene, CDR1 is GTSNPN and CDR2 is SVGIG (reference sequence). Trimming pared 0 bases from V and 4 bases from J, leaving 12 bases between. CDR3 length: 14 amino acids. The CDR3 DNA sequence: TGTGCCTGGAGTGTAGTCGGACGGTCCACTGAAGCTTTCTTT. Translated: CAWSVVGRSTEAFF.

This chain links TRBV15 with TRBJ2-7; TRBD1 agrees at 7 bases. This CDR3 has 13 amino acids. The germline gives CDR1 LNHNV, CDR2 YYDKDF (reference sequence). The trim removed 1 base at V and 7 bases at J, leaving 4 bases unmatched. CDR3 bases: TGTGCCACCAGCAGAGCAACGGACAGGGAGCAGTACTTC. Its translation: CATSRATDREQYF.

The genes are TRBV7-9 and TRBJ2-1; 10 bases are shared with TRBD1. CDR1 is SEHNR and CDR2 is FQNEAQ in the germline V gene (reference sequence). This CDR3 comprises 18 residues. The J segment lost 6 bases and the V segment lost 4 bases, leaving 15 bases of the junction unmatched. The CDR3 DNA follows: TGTGCCAGCAGCTCGTCCCGGGACAGGGGCCGAGCCTCCAATGAGCAGTTCTTC. This translates into CASSSSRDRGRASNEQFF.